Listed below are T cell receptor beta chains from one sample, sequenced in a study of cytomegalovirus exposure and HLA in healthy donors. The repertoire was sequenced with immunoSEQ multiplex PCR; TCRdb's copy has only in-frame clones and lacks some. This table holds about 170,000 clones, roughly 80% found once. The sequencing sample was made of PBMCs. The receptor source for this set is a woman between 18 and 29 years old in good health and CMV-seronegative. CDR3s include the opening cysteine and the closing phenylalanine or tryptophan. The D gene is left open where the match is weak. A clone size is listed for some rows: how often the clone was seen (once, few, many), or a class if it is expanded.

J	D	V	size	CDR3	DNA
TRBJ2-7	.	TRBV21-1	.	CASSRHFSYEQYF	TGTGCCAGCAGCAGACACTTCTCCTACGAGCAGTACTTC
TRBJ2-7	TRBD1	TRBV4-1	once	CASSPRQGAYEQYF	TGCGCCAGCAGCCCAAGACAGGGGGCTTACGAGCAGTACTTC
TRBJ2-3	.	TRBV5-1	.	CASSSLTSTDTQYF	TGCGCCAGCAGCTCACTGACTAGCACAGATACGCAGTATTTT
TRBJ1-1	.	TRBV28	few	CASSFDGFGRQANTEAFF	TGTGCCAGCAGTTTTGACGGGTTTGGTCGACAGGCGAACACTGAAGCTTTCTTT
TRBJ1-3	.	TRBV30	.	CAWSVDSSSGNTIYF	TGTGCCTGGAGTGTAGACAGTTCCTCTGGAAACACCATATATTTT
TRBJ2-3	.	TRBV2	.	CASSEAGGSTDTQYF	TGTGCCAGCAGTGAAGCGGGAGGCAGCACAGATACGCAGTATTTT
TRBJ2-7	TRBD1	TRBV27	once	CASRGQGGSIEQYF	TGCGCCAGCAGAGGACAGGGAGGCAGCATCGAGCAGTACTTC
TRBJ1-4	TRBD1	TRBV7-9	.	CSSSLGRQGFEKLFF	TGTTCCAGCAGCTTAGGTCGACAGGGATTCGAAAAACTGTTTTTT
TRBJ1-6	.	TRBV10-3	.	CAIGRDSPLHF	TGTGCCATCGGGCGAGATTCACCCCTCCACTTT
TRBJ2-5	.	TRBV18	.	CASSPSRGGGPETQYF	TGTGCCAGCTCACCTTCCCGTGGAGGAGGTCCGGAGACCCAGTACTTC
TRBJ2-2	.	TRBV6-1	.	CASRTSGLNTGELFF	TGTGCCAGCAGAACGAGCGGGTTGAACACCGGGGAGCTGTTTTTT
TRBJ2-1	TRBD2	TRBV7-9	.	CASSSGSYNEQFF	TGTGCCAGCAGTAGCGGGTCCTACAATGAGCAGTTCTTC
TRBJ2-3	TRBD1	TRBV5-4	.	CASSRPGQGPDTQYF	TGTGCCAGCAGCCGACCGGGACAGGGCCCAGATACGCAGTATTTT
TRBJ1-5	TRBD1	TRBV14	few	CASSGTGLNQPQHF	TGTGCCAGCAGCGGGACAGGGCTCAATCAGCCCCAGCATTTT
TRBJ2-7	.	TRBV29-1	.	CSVEITGTSSSYEQYF	TGCAGCGTTGAGATTACCGGGACTTCGAGCTCCTACGAGCAGTACTTC
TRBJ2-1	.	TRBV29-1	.	CSVEGKRVGNEQFF	TGCAGCGTTGAAGGCAAGAGGGTAGGCAATGAGCAGTTCTTC
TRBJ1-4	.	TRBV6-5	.	CASSAGAATNEKLFF	TGTGCCAGCAGTGCTGGGGCTGCAACTAATGAAAAACTGTTTTTT
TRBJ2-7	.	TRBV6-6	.	CASSYSRREFYEQYF	TGTGCCAGCAGTTACTCGAGACGGGAGTTTTACGAGCAGTACTTC
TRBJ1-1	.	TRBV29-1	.	CSTGVSGGRAGTTEAFF	TGCAGCACTGGCGTCAGCGGAGGGCGGGCGGGAACCACTGAAGCTTTCTTT
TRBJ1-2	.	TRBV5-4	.	CASSSPTGGYTF	TGTGCCAGCAGCTCCCCAACCGGTGGCTACACCTTC
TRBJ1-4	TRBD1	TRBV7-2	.	CASSPRTGGGTNEKLFF	TGTGCCAGCAGCCCCCGGACAGGGGGCGGAACTAATGAAAAACTGTTTTTT
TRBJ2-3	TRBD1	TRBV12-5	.	CASGFARKDRGMNTQYF	TGTGCTAGTGGTTTCGCCCGGAAGGACAGGGGGATGAATACGCAGTATTTT
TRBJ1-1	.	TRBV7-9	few	CASSSGGAGTEAFF	TGTGCCAGCAGCTCTGGGGGGGCAGGGACTGAAGCTTTCTTT
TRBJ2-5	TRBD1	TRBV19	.	CASTPHGDRGQETQYF	TGTGCCAGTACCCCGCACGGCGACAGGGGGCAAGAGACCCAGTACTTC
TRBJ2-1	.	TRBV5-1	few	CASSLASYQAYNEQFF	TGCGCCAGCAGCTTGGCGAGCTACCAAGCTTACAATGAGCAGTTCTTC
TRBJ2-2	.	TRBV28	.	CASSFPGLSTGELFF	TGTGCCAGCAGTTTCCCGGGACTCTCCACCGGGGAGCTGTTTTTT
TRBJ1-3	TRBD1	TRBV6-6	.	CASTLGTGFLGNTIYF	TGTGCCAGCACCCTCGGGACAGGATTTCTTGGAAACACCATATATTTT
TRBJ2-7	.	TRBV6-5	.	CASSYGQSSYEQYF	TGTGCCAGCAGTTACGGGCAGAGCTCCTACGAGCAGTACTTC